This T cell receptor (beta chain) was recorded in a study of blood T cells in healthy people across ages. Study-level results: Age showed a roughly linear inverse relationship with TCR beta diversity per million T cells. Greater diversity and more naive CD4+ cells were seen in long-lived donors than in aged donors. It was not known whether donors were CMV positive (a possible confounder of expanded clonotype changes).

In germline, CDR1 is DFQATT, CDR2 SNEGSKA (reference sequence). The CDR3 is made up of 16 amino acids. The V end was cut by 4 bases, the J end by 2 bases, with 20 bases between. Concerning this clonotype itself: Its antigen is unknown.

Using a J-beta primer mix together with a sample-barcoded 5' primer, a second PCR was run for about 6 to 12 cycles. In TCRdb, the 5' RACE reads were re-called with MiXCR into one record per CDR3 protein. The sample shows around 1.1 million distinct CDR3 sequences, approximately 38% of them seen only once. Researchers collected ten milliliters of peripheral blood from every single donor. This chain links TRBV20-1 with TRBJ2-5; D not resolved. The origin of this receptor is a man between 18 and 35 years old in good health. The sequenced material came from blood. The CDR3 loop reads CSATRLRLGPQETQYF. CDR3 nucleotides: TGCAGTGCTACCCGCCTGAGGTTAGGACCGCAAGAGACCCAGTACTTC.